Shown below are 15 T cell receptor beta chains from a single sample sequenced in a study of cytomegalovirus exposure and HLA in healthy donors. Vbeta (60) and Jbeta (13) primers were used in the PCR. Only in-frame clones appear in the TCRdb table, and some are missing; sequencing was by immunoSEQ multiplex PCR. The sample includes 200,000 or so clones, 82% of them seen just once. The sequencing sample was made of PBMCs. The receptors shown here come from a boy between 2 and 10 years old in good health and CMV-seronegative.

The rearrangement links TRBV19 to TRBJ1-2; D is possibly TRBD1 (6 bases). The germline V gene has CDR1 LNHDA and CDR2 SQIVND (reference sequence). The ends were cut back, 4 bases at V and 1 base at J, with 7 bases in the middle. CDR3 length: 13 amino acids. This chain's CDR3 is CASSKDSNYGYTF. DNA of the CDR3: TGTGCCAGTAGTAAGGACAGTAACTATGGCTACACCTTC.

V usage is TRBV19 and J usage is TRBJ2-3, with a weak D call TRBD1 (6 bases). V was cut by 8 bases and J by 2 bases, with 11 bases left in between. Germline CDR1 reads LNHDA; CDR2 reads SQIVND (reference sequence). The CDR3 runs 13 residues. The CDR3 spells CASALGATDTQYF. CDR3 DNA sequence: TGTGCCAGTGCACTGGGGGCCACAGATACGCAGTATTTT.

The V call is TRBV2, the J call TRBJ2-7; 7 positions agree with TRBD1. The germline gives CDR1 SNHLY, CDR2 FYNNEI. V lost 6 bases and J lost 5; bases outside the gene matches: 4. This CDR3 region has 12 residues. The CDR3 region has the DNA TGTGCCAGCAGGAACAGGGGAGACGAGCAGTACTTC. Protein: CASRNRGDEQYF.

This chain links TRBV5-6 with TRBJ1-1; possible D gene TRBD1, 5 bases. The V and J ends lost 2 bases and 5 bases respectively, with 10 bases between them. The CDR3 covers 13 residues. Germline loops: CDR1 SGHDT, CDR2 YYEEEE. CDR3 loop: CASSFQGGTEAFF. The CDR3 coding sequence is TGTGCCAGCAGCTTCCAGGGTGGGACTGAAGCTTTCTTT.

The chain carries TRBV11-3 and TRBJ2-3; D perhaps matches TRBD1 (5 bases). The V end was cut by 1 base, the J end by 0 bases, with 8 bases between. The CDR3 loop spans 15 amino acids. Germline values: CDR1 SGHNT, CDR2 YENEEA. CDR3 residues: CASSLGRQSTDTQYF. The CDR3 DNA is TGTGCCAGCAGCTTAGGCCGACAGAGCACAGATACGCAGTATTTT.

This clone is a singleton in its sample. The chain is built from TRBV29-1 and TRBJ2-7; 7 nucleotides line up with TRBD1. After removal of 6 bases from V and 2 bases from J, the junction contained 13 bases not matched to a gene. The germline gives CDR1 SQVTM, CDR2 ANQGSEA. The CDR3 extends over 15 amino acids. The CDR3 DNA sequence: TGCAGCGTCCAAAAAGGGACAGATAAGGCCTACGAGCAGTACTTC. Protein: CSVQKGTDKAYEQYF.

The chain has TRBV25-1 and TRBJ2-7; D unclear. V gave up 6 bases and J gave up 5 bases, with 14 bases separating them. This CDR3 has 13 residues. CDR1 and CDR2 (germline): MGHDK, SYGVNS. The CDR3 is CASSSGYWDEQYF. For the CDR3, the DNA is TGTGCCAGCAGCTCGGGTTATTGGGACGAGCAGTACTTC.

This clone was seen once. The chain links TRBV5-4 to TRBJ2-5, with 8 bases that match TRBD2. The J call could be wrong; TRBJ2-7 is a better fit for the DNA end. Germline assignment: CDR1 SGHNT and CDR2 YYREEE (reference sequence). The length of the CDR3 is 17 residues. The CDR3 protein is CASTLTSGGARSYEQYF. DNA of the CDR3: TGTGCCAGCACCCTCACCTCCGGGGGGGCCCGTTCCTACGAGCAGTACTTC.

The genes are TRBV4-2 and TRBJ1-2; D might be TRBD1 (5 bases). The CDR3 has 15 residues. The germline gives CDR1 LGHNA, CDR2 YNFKEQ. V shed 0 bases and J shed 4 bases, with 12 bases lying between them. CDR3 sequence reads: CASSQDRAVSYGYTF. CDR3 nucleotide sequence: TGTGCCAGCAGCCAAGACAGGGCGGTTAGCTATGGCTACACCTTC.

The chain recombines TRBV10-3 with TRBJ1-2; maybe TRBD1 (5 bases). Germline values: CDR1 ENHRY, CDR2 SYGVKD. Between the trimmed V and J ends, which lost 3 bases and 7 bases, there was a span of 12 bases. The CDR3 covers 13 residues. Here the CDR3 DNA reads TGTGCCATCAGTGAACTGGGGGGACGTGGCTACACCTTC. It is translated as CAISELGGRGYTF.

This chain joins TRBV5-1 and TRBJ2-3; 8 nucleotides agree with TRBD2. The V segment lost 3 bases and the J segment 1 base; nucleotides outside the gene matches: 1. Per germline, CDR1 SGHRS and CDR2 YFSETQ. The CDR3 contains 14 residues. Written as DNA, the CDR3 is TGCGCCAGCAGCTCAGCGGGGGGCACAGATACGCAGTATTTT. Translating gives CASSSAGGTDTQYF.

CDR3 DNA sequence: TGTGCCAGCTCACCGGGACAGGTGAACTACGAGCAGTACTTC. This translates into CASSPGQVNYEQYF. The chain recombines TRBV18 with TRBJ2-7; TRBD1 matches 8 bases. The CDR3 is 14 residues long. Germline CDR1 reads KGHSH; CDR2 reads LQKENI. Trimming removed 3 bases from V and 3 bases from J; junction bases left unmatched: 4.

The chain recombines TRBV19 with TRBJ1-1; the match to TRBD1 covers 11 bases. This CDR3 comprises 15 residues. Germline V lookup: CDR1 LNHDA, CDR2 SQIVND (reference sequence). With 11 bases clipped from V and 3 bases from J, the junction kept 11 bases outside the gene matches. The CDR3 region has the DNA TGTGCCGTCCTCGGGACAGGGGGTTCGTACACTGAAGCTTTCTTT. Its protein product is CAVLGTGGSYTEAFF.

This chain uses TRBV10-3 with TRBJ2-7; D not resolved. Trimming shortened V by 0 bases and J by 2 bases, and 5 bases separated the two germline ends. The V gene's germline CDR1 is ENHRY and CDR2 SYGVKD. The CDR3 totals 13 residues. CDR3 sequence (DNA): TGTGCCATCAGTGAGTCTATCGCCTACGAGCAGTACTTC. This encodes CAISESIAYEQYF.

The rearrangement joins TRBV7-9 to TRBJ2-6; D ambiguous. Germline V CDR1 and CDR2: SEHNR, FQNEAQ (reference sequence). The CDR3 extends over 13 amino acids. Trimming shortened V by 3 bases and J by 3 bases, and 3 bases separated the two germline ends. The CDR3 region has the DNA TGTGCCAGCAGCTTTCGTGGGGCCAACGTCCTGACTTTC. This gives the protein CASSFRGANVLTF.